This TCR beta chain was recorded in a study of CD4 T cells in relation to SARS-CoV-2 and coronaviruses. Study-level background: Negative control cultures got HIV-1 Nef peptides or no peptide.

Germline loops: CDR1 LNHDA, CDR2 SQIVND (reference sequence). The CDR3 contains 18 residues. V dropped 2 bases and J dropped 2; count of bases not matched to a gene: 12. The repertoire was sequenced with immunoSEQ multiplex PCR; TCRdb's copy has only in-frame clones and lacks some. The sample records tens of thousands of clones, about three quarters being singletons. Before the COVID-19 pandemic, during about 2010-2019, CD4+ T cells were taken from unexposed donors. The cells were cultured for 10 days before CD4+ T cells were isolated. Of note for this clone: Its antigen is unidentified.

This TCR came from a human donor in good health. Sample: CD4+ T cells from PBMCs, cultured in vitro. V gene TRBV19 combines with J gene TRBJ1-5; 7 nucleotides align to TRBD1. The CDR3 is CASSISPRQGLGNQPQHF. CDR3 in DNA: TGTGCCAGTAGTATATCCCCCCGACAGGGATTGGGCAATCAGCCCCAGCATTTT.